This entry features one T cell receptor beta chain sequence. Its target is unknown. Sequencing was performed with immunoSEQ multiplex PCR; in TCRdb, only in-frame clones are kept and a portion is missing. The table shows around 97,000 clones, with 90% occurring only once. The V gene's germline CDR1 is SGDLS and CDR2 YYNGEE. After removal of 1 base from V and 12 bases from J, the junction contained 11 bases not matched to a gene. The CDR3 covers 15 residues. This specimen comes from a study of T cell responses to AZD1222 COVID-19 vaccine. The overall study: Second-dose intervals near 4 or 12 weeks were combined. The study, taken as a whole, reports: Clonal diversity was possibly underestimated, and the donors were mostly white British, with more females. Spike-wide coverage was observed for vaccine-associated CD4 TCRs, with dominant responses at 160-218 and 743-854. Baseline serostatus was positive in only a handful of AZD1222 recipients.

The sequences come from peripheral blood, collected on day 0 of AZD1222 vaccination. The V call is TRBV9, the J call TRBJ1-4; the match to TRBD1 covers 8 bases. The TCR sequence derives from an adult in good health. The CDR3 sequence is CASSVRKHPGGELFF. CDR3 in DNA: TGTGCCAGCAGCGTAAGGAAGCACCCAGGGGGCGAACTGTTTTTT.